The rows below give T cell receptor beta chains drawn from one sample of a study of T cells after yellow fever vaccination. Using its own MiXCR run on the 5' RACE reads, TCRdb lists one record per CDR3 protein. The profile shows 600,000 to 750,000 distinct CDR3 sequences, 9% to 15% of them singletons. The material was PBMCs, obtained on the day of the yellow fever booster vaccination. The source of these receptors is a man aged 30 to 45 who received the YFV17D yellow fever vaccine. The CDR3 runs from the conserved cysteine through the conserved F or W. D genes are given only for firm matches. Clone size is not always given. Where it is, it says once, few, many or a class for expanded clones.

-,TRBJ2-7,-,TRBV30,TGTGCCTGGAGTCCCCGGGGCTCCTACGAGCAGTACTTC,CAWSPRGSYEQYF
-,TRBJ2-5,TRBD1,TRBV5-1,TGCGCCAGCAGCTCTTCGACAGGGGATGGGAAGACCCAGTACTTC,CASSSSTGDGKTQYF
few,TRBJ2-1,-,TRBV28,TGTGCCAGCAGGAGGGGGAGCGATGAGCAGTTCTTC,CASRRGSDEQFF
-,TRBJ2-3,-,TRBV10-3,TGTGCCACCAGCGAGGGGCAGGATACGCAGTATTTT,CATSEGQDTQYF
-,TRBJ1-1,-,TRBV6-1,TGTGCCAGTTGGCGTAGGGGGGGCGGTCAAACTGAAGCTTTCTTT,CASWRRGGGQTEAFF
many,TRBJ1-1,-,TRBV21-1,TGTGCCAGCAGCAAGGCCCACAGGGAGATGAACACTGAAGCTTTCTTT,CASSKAHREMNTEAFF
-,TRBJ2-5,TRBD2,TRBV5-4,TGTGCCAGCAGCCACCCCACTAGCGGGAGGAGGGAGACCCAGTACTTC,CASSHPTSGRRETQYF
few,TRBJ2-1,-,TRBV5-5,TGTGCCAGCAGCTTGGCCCCAACCAGGGGAAACAATGAGCAGTTCTTC,CASSLAPTRGNNEQFF
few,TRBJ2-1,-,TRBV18,TGTGCCAGCTCACCACCAGGGACCGGTCCTAATGAGCAGTTCTTC,CASSPPGTGPNEQFF
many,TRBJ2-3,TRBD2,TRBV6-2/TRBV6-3,TGTGCCAGCAGTTACTCGGGTAGCGGGGGGACAGATACGCAGTATTTT,CASSYSGSGGTDTQYF
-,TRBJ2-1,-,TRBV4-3,TGCGCCAGCAGCCAAGAGCAGGGGATGGGGAATGAGCAGTTCTTC,CASSQEQGMGNEQFF
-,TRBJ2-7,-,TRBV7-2,TGTGCCAGCAGCTTAGAGGACTACTACGAGCAGTACTTC,CASSLEDYYEQYF
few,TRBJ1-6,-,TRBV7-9,TGTGCCAGCAGCTTAGTCGAGGGCCCGGGATCACCCCTCCACTTT,CASSLVEGPGSPLHF
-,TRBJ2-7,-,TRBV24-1,TGTGCCACCGGGACTGTTGTTCATAGAGAGCAGTACTTC,CATGTVVHREQYF
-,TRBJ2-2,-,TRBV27,TGTGCCAGCAGTTTAGCGGGTCGGGAGGAGCTGTTTTTT,CASSLAGREELFF
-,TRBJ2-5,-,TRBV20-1,TGCAGTGCTAGAGATGATCTTAGCGTGGAGACCCAGTACTTC,CSARDDLSVETQYF
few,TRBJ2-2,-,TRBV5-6,TGTGCCAGCAGCTTGAAGCTCACCGGGACCAACACCGGGGAGCTGTTTTTT,CASSLKLTGTNTGELFF
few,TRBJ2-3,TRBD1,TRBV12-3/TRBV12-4,TGTGCCAGCAGTTCCACAGCCGGGACAGGCTACACAGATACGCAGTATTTT,CASSSTAGTGYTDTQYF
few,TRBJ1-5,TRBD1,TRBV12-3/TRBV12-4,TGTGCCAGCAGGGGACAGGGAGATCAGCCCCAGCATTTT,CASRGQGDQPQHF
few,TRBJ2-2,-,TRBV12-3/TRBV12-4,TGTGCCAGCAGGCCTTTACAGGGAGGTAGCACCGGGGAGCTGTTTTTT,CASRPLQGGSTGELFF
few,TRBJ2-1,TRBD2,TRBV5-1,TGCGCCAGCAGCTTGGCTCTAGCGGGAGGGGATGAGCAGTTCTTC,CASSLALAGGDEQFF
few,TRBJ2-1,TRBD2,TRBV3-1,TGTGCCGGTTCTAGCGGGGGTGAGCAGTTCTTC,CAGSSGGEQFF
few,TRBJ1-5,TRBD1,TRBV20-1,TGCAGTGCTAGGGACCGAGTCCTCGGGACAGGAGGCAATCAGCCCCAGCATTTT,CSARDRVLGTGGNQPQHF
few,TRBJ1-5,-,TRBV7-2,TGTGCCAGCAGCTTAGGACAGCTCAATCAGCCCCAGCATTTT,CASSLGQLNQPQHF
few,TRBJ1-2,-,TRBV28,TGTGCCAGCAGGTCGCCCGACGGAACTAACTATGGCTACACCTTC,CASRSPDGTNYGYTF
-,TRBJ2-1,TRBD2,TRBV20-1,TGCAGTGCTAGAGCTGCTGGCGGGAGGGGAAATGAGCAGTTCTTC,CSARAAGGRGNEQFF
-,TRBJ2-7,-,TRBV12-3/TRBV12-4,TGTGCCAGCAGTTTAGCGCTCAGTAGATACGAGCAGTACTTC,CASSLALSRYEQYF
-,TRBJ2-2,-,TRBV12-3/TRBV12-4,TGTGCCAGCGCTAAGCAGGAGAACACCGGGGAGCTGTTTTTT,CASAKQENTGELFF
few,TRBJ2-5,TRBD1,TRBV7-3,TGTGCCAGCAGCGAGACAGGGGTGGGAGAGACCCAGTACTTC,CASSETGVGETQYF
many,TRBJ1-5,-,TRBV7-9,TGTGCCAGCAGCTTCGACAACCAGCCCCAGCATTTT,CASSFDNQPQHF
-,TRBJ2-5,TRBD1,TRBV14,TGTGCCAGCAGCCAACCGGGACAGGGGGACGAGACCCAGTACTTC,CASSQPGQGDETQYF
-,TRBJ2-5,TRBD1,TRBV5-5,TGTGCCAGCAGCTCTAGAGGGACAGGGGGCGGAAGACAAGAGACCCAGTACTTC,CASSSRGTGGGRQETQYF
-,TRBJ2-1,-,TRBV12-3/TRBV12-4,TGTGCCAGCACCCATGACAGCCAAAACTACAATGAGCAGTTCTTC,CASTHDSQNYNEQFF
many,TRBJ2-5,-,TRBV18,TGCGCCAGCAGCCCGGACCGGGAGACCCAGTACTTC,CASSPDRETQYF
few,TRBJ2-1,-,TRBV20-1,TGCAGTGCTAGGTGGGATGAGCAGTTCTTC,CSARWDEQFF
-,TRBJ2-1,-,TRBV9,TGTGCCAGCAGCGTGCGAGAGAAAGGAAATGAGCAGTTCTTC,CASSVREKGNEQFF
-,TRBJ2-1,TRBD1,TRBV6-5,TGTGCCAGCAGTTACTTCGCTCCCTCGACAGGGCCACTCTACAATGAGCAGTTCTTC,CASSYFAPSTGPLYNEQFF
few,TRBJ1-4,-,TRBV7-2,TGTGCCAGCAGCCAGGGCCGCCAGGGTTATCCAGAAAAACTGTTTTTT,CASSQGRQGYPEKLFF
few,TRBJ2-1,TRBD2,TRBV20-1,TGCAGTGCTAGACCCGGACTAGCGGGAGGGCCGTATGAGCAGTTCTTC,CSARPGLAGGPYEQFF
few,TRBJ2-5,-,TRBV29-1,TGCAGCGTTGATCAGGGTCAGACCCAGTACTTC,CSVDQGQTQYF
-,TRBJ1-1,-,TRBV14,TGTGCCAGCAGCCAGAACCCCGGTCGCACTGAAGCTTTCTTT,CASSQNPGRTEAFF
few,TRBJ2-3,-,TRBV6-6,TGTGCCAGCAGTTACCAGGACTACGGGCAGTATTTT,CASSYQDYGQYF
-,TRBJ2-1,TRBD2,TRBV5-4,TGTGCCAGCAGCTTCAGACTAGCGGGAGATGAGCAGTTCTTC,CASSFRLAGDEQFF
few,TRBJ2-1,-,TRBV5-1,TGCGCCAGCAGCTTGGCTCAGGGAGGGGGAAATGAGCAGTTCTTC,CASSLAQGGGNEQFF
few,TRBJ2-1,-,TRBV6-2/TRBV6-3,TGTGCCAGCAGTTTGTTCGGCGACAATGAGCAGTTCTTC,CASSLFGDNEQFF
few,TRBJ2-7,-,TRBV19,TGTGCCAGTAGTTTAACTGGTGGGGTTTCCTACGAGCAGTACTTC,CASSLTGGVSYEQYF
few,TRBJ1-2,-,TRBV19,TGTGCCAGTAAAGTACAGGGCCCTACTAACTATGGCTACACCTTC,CASKVQGPTNYGYTF
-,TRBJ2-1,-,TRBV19,TGTGCCAGTAGTGCCAGGGTTGGTGAGCAGTTCTTC,CASSARVGEQFF
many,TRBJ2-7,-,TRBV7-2,TGTGCCAGCAGCCCGAACAGGGTCGAGCAGTACTTC,CASSPNRVEQYF
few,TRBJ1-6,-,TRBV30,TGTGCCTGGAGTGTAGGGGATTCACCCCTCCACTTT,CAWSVGDSPLHF
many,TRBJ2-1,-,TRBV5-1,TGCGCCAGCAGCTTGGGCATCGACTCCTACAATGAGCAGTTCTTC,CASSLGIDSYNEQFF
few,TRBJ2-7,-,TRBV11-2,TGTGCCAGCAGCTCACAAGAGGTTATGACCTACGAGCAGTACTTC,CASSSQEVMTYEQYF
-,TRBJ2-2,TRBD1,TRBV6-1,TGTGCCAGCAAGACAGGGGCAAACGGGGAGCTGTTTTTT,CASKTGANGELFF
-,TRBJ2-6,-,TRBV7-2,TGTGCCAGCAGCTTAACGTCGGCGTGGGGAGGGGCCAACGTCCTGACTTTC,CASSLTSAWGGANVLTF
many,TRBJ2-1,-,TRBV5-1,TGCGCCAGCAGGGTTGGGCACAATGAGCAGTTCTTC,CASRVGHNEQFF
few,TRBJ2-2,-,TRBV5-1,TGCGCCAGCAGCTTCCAAGCAGCGAACACCGGGGAGCTGTTTTTT,CASSFQAANTGELFF
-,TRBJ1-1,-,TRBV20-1,TGCAGTGCTAGCTTAGGCAACGAAGCTTTCTTT,CSASLGNEAFF
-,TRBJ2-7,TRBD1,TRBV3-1,TGTGCCAGCAGCCACACAGGGGTGCAGTACTTC,CASSHTGVQYF
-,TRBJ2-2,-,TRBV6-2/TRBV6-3,TGTGCCAGCACCCAGGGACCGACGAACACCGGGGAGCTGTTTTTT,CASTQGPTNTGELFF